Each of the 10 T cell receptor beta chains below was sequenced from the same sample in a study of OX40 agonist ivuxolimab in advanced cancers. Repertoires were generated with immunoSEQ multiplex PCR, while TCRdb's copy carries only in-frame clones and drops some. The repertoire has about 42,000 clones, 82% of them found once; the top ten carry roughly 25%. Sequenced here: CD4+ or CD8+ T cells sorted from blood, sampled in a trial of the OX40 agonist ivuxolimab. The source is an adult with an advanced solid tumor such as melanoma, head and neck, liver or kidney cancer.

V is TRBV18 and J is TRBJ1-1; 8 positions match TRBD1. CDR3 length equals 16 residues. Germline-derived CDR1 and CDR2 are KGHSH and LQKENI. Trimming removed 2 bases from V and 4 bases from J; junction bases left unmatched: 9. DNA for the CDR3: TGTGCCAGCTCACCAACCAGGACAGGGTCGGGCACTGAAGCTTTCTTT. Its protein is CASSPTRTGSGTEAFF.

This rearrangement joins TRBV7-2 to TRBJ1-6; D gene uncertain. The CDR3 runs 12 residues. Germline-derived CDR1 and CDR2 are SGHTA and FQGNSA. V gave up 4 bases and J gave up 5 bases, with 3 bases separating them. The CDR3 nucleotides are TGTGCCAGCAGCTCTAATAATTCACCCCTCCACTTT. It translates to CASSSNNSPLHF. The full variable domain, rest sourced from reference TRBV7-2 and TRBJ1-6, is GAGVSQSPSNKVTEKGKDVELRCDPISGHTALYWYRQSLGQGLEFLIYFQGNSAPDKSGLPSDRFSAERTGGSVSTLTIQRTQQEDSAVYLCASSSNNSPLHFGNGTRLTVT.

This chain links TRBV5-6 with TRBJ2-5, with D unclear. V lost 2 bases to trimming and J lost 3 bases, with 11 bases between them. The CDR3 length is 14 residues. Germline CDR1 reads SGHDT; CDR2 reads YYEEEE. This CDR3 reads CASSFTGSKETQYF. The CDR3, as DNA: TGTGCCAGCAGCTTCACCGGATCCAAAGAGACCCAGTACTTC.

This chain joins TRBV19 and TRBJ2-3, with 8 bases aligning to TRBD2. Germline V gene lookup returns CDR1 LNHDA and CDR2 SQIVND (reference sequence). V was clipped by 4 bases and J by 0 bases; unmatched bases: 18. The CDR3 extends over 20 amino acids. The CDR3 sequence is CASSNRPITTSVGSTDTQYF. CDR3 coding DNA: TGTGCCAGTAGTAATCGACCCATTACGACTAGCGTGGGAAGCACAGATACGCAGTATTTT. The variable domain in full, with the rest retrieved from reference TRBV19 and TRBJ2-3, is DGGITQSPKYLFRKEGQNVTLSCEQNLNHDAMYWYRQDPGQGLRLIYYSQIVNDFQKGDIAEGYSVSREKKESFPLTVTSAQKNPTAFYLCASSNRPITTSVGSTDTQYFGPGTRLTVL.

V usage is TRBV7-2 and J usage is TRBJ1-1; no definite D call. There are 15 residues in the CDR3. Trimming stripped 1 base from V and 1 base from J, with 10 bases between. Germline V gene data show CDR1 as SGHTA and CDR2 as FQGNSA. In DNA form, the CDR3 reads TGTGCCAGCAGCTTAGGGCAGGCAGGGAACACTGAAGCTTTCTTT. It encodes CASSLGQAGNTEAFF.

This chain joins TRBV18 and TRBJ2-2; maybe TRBD2 (5 bases). Trimming left V 5 bases short and J 0 bases short, with 10 bases between. The CDR3 is made up of 15 amino acids. The germline V gene has CDR1 KGHSH and CDR2 LQKENI. The CDR3 DNA is TGTGCCAGCTCAAACTCCGGGACGAACACCGGGGAGCTGTTTTTT. Its protein product is CASSNSGTNTGELFF.

The chain employs TRBV4-3 and TRBJ2-7; D assignment may be TRBD1 or TRBD2 (5 bases each). This CDR3 spans 14 amino acids. Germline V lookup: CDR1 LGHNA, CDR2 YSLEER. The V end lost 1 base, the J end lost 3 bases, and 10 bases lay between the germline ends. The CDR3 nucleotides read TGCGCCAGCAGCCAAGCTCGGGGCCACTACGAGCAGTACTTC. Protein: CASSQARGHYEQYF.

The CDR3 loop is CASSPPGGRTLFYEQYF. CDR3 coding DNA: TGTGCCAGCAGCCCCCCCGGGGGCAGGACTCTTTTCTACGAGCAGTACTTC. The chain uses TRBV21-1 and TRBJ2-7. TRBV21-1 is shown as a pseudogene. This CDR3 spans 17 amino acids.

The chain combines TRBV4-1 with TRBJ2-2; D is undetermined. Germline loops: CDR1 MGHRA, CDR2 YSYEKL. CDR3 length: 14 amino acids. The V end lost 1 base, the J end lost 8 bases, and 11 bases lay between the germline ends. CDR3 coding DNA: TGCGCCAGCAGCCAAGTGAAGGGTGCAGGGGAGCTGTTTTTT. This translates into CASSQVKGAGELFF.

V usage is TRBV6-4 and J usage is TRBJ2-2; perhaps TRBD2 as D (6 bases). This CDR3 is 14 amino acids long. Germline V lookup: CDR1 MRHNA, CDR2 SNTAGT. Between the trimmed V and J ends, which lost 0 bases and 6 bases, there was a span of 8 bases. CDR3 loop: CASSDSGGSGELFF. DNA for the CDR3: TGTGCCAGCAGTGACTCTGGGGGGTCCGGGGAGCTGTTTTTT.